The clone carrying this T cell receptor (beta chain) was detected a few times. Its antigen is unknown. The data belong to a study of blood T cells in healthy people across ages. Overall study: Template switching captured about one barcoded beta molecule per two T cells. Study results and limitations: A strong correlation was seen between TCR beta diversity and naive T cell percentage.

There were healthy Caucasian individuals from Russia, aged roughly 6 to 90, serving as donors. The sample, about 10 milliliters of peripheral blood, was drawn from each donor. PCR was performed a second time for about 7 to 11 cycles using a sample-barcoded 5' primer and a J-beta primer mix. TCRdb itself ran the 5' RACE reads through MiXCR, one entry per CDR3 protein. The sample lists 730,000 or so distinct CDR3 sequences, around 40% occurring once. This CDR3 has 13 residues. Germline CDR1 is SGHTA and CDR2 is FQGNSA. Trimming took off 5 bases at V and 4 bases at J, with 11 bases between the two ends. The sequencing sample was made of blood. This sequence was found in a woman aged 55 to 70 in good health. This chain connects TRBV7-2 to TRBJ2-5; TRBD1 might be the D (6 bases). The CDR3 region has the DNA TGTGCCAGCAGCCAGGGGTTTTCAGAGACCCAGTACTTC. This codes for CASSQGFSETQYF.